The 16 T cell receptor beta chains below come from one sample, sequenced in a study of CD8 T cells in ankylosing spondylitis. TCRdb reanalysed the 5' RACE reads using MiXCR and keeps one entry per CDR3 protein. The sample shows approximately 130,000 distinct CDR3 sequences, roughly an eighth of them seen only once. Sequencing was done on a sample of blood, either unsorted or a sorted T cell fraction (not recorded which). The receptors shown here come from a female donor with ankylosing spondylitis or in good health (not recorded which).

CDR3 nucleotide sequence: TGCGCCAGCAGCTTGGCGACTAGCGGGTTAGAGACCCAGTACTTC. Protein sequence: CASSLATSGLETQYF. The V gene is TRBV5-1, the J gene TRBJ2-5; 10 bases fit TRBD2. Looked up from germline, CDR1 is SGHRS and CDR2 is YFSETQ. The CDR3 consists of 15 residues. The V segment lost 0 bases and the J segment 4 bases; nucleotides outside the gene matches: 3.

This clonotype was detected many times. The chain carries TRBV6-2 or TRBV6-3 and TRBJ2-3; 7 bases fit TRBD2. J lost 1 base, V lost 2 bases, and 6 bases had no gene match. This CDR3 has 16 residues. Per germline, CDR1 MNHEY and CDR2 SVGEGT. The CDR3 protein is CASSYARAGRTDTQYF. Written as DNA, the CDR3 is TGTGCCAGCAGTTACGCGAGAGCGGGACGCACAGATACGCAGTATTTT.

This clonotype occurred many times. The chain uses TRBV21-1 and TRBJ1-5. TRBV21-1 has pseudogene status. The CDR3 is 12 amino acids. CDR3 loop: CARNEGRQPQHF. The CDR3 DNA follows: TGTGCCAGAAACGAGGGGAGGCAGCCCCAGCATTTT.

This clonotype was seen more than once but under ten times. V is TRBV27 and J is TRBJ2-1; 7 nucleotides agree with TRBD2. Germline V gene data show CDR1 as MNHEY and CDR2 as SMNVEV (reference sequence). This CDR3 spans 16 amino acids. Germline trimming cut 5 bases from V and 2 bases from J; bases unmatched to any gene: 9. CDR3 loop: CASSPSSGETYNEQFF. In nucleotides, the CDR3 is TGTGCCAGCAGTCCATCTAGCGGAGAGACCTACAATGAGCAGTTCTTC.

In this sample, this clonotype turned up many times. This sequence joins TRBV7-2 and TRBJ1-5; tentative D call: TRBD1 (6 bases). Germline loops: CDR1 SGHTA, CDR2 FQGNSA. The CDR3 totals 14 residues. The V end lost 5 bases, the J end lost 5 bases, and 13 bases lay between the germline ends. The CDR3 is CASSQQGTHQPQHF. For the CDR3, the DNA is TGTGCCAGCAGCCAACAGGGTACTCATCAGCCCCAGCATTTT.

This clonotype came up a few times. The chain uses TRBV29-1 and TRBJ1-2; no clear D gene. The germline V and J ends were trimmed by 8 bases and 6 bases, with 13 bases remaining between them. Germline V gene sequence: CDR1 SQVTM, CDR2 ANQGSEA. This CDR3 has 11 amino acids. CDR3 DNA: TGCAGCTCTTCCCAAGGACATGGCTACACCTTC. Its protein is CSSSQGHGYTF.

Of note for this clonotype: A much larger clone lies one base from this, so it may be a read error. As the CDR3 is not closed by the conserved phenylalanine or tryptophan, this likely results from a read error. V usage is TRBV29-1 and J usage is TRBJ2-1; 9 bases fit TRBD1. CDR3 length: 15 amino acids. The ends lost 5 bases at V and 5 bases at J; junction bases unmatched: 10. Germline CDR1 reads SQVTM; CDR2 reads ANQGSEA. Here the CDR3 reads CSVFPPGQGDNEQFI. CDR3 sequence (DNA): TGCAGCGTTTTTCCCCCGGGACAGGGAGACAATGAGCAGTTCATC.

CDR3 nucleotide sequence: TGCGCCAGCAGCACAGGGGACACCGGGGAGCTGTTTTTT. Protein sequence: CASSTGDTGELFF. The gene calls are TRBV5-1 and TRBJ2-2; 7 bases align to TRBD1. The CDR3 covers 13 residues. CDR1 SGHRS and CDR2 YFSETQ come from the germline V gene. Trimming removed 4 bases from V and 3 bases from J; junction bases left unmatched: 0.

A few counts support this clonotype. This sequence joins TRBV12-3 or TRBV12-4 and TRBJ1-4; TRBD1 might be the D (5 bases). The CDR3 spans 15 residues. Trimming removed 4 bases from V and 0 bases from J, with 9 bases in between. The CDR3 region has the DNA TGTGCCAGCAGTTCCCACAGGCCAACTAATGAAAAACTGTTTTTT. It encodes CASSSHRPTNEKLFF.

Many counts were recorded for this clonotype. This rearrangement joins TRBV5-1 to TRBJ2-7; 14 bases fit TRBD2. The CDR3 sequence is 17 residues long. Germline CDR1 SGHRS, CDR2 YFSETQ. V lost 0 bases and J lost 2; bases outside the gene matches: 4. In DNA, the CDR3 is TGCGCCAGCAGCTTGGAGACTAGCGGGAGGGATACCTACGAGCAGTACTTC. This translates into CASSLETSGRDTYEQYF.

This clonotype occurred many times. The chain uses TRBV28 and TRBJ2-1; TRBD2 might be the D (7 bases). The CDR3 length is 14 residues. Germline CDR1 reads MDHEN; CDR2 reads SYDVKM. Trimming pared 8 bases from V and 6 bases from J, leaving 17 bases between. The CDR3 coding sequence is TGTGCCAGCCAAGGTTGGGGAGGGGGCAATGAGCAGTTCTTC. Protein sequence: CASQGWGGGNEQFF.

This clonotype was observed at least ten times. The CDR3 region has the DNA TGTGCCAGCAGTGTGGACAGGGGAACTGGAAACACCATATATTTT. It yields the protein CASSVDRGTGNTIYF. The genes are TRBV2 and TRBJ1-3; TRBD1 matches 9 bases. Looked up from germline, CDR1 is SNHLY and CDR2 is FYNNEI. The CDR3 has 15 residues. Trimming cost V 4 bases and J 2 bases; bases outside gene matches: 3. Based on the CDR3 plus reference TRBV2 and TRBJ1-3, the full variable domain is EPEVTQTPSHQVTQMGQEVILRCVPISNHLYFYWYRQILGQKVEFLVSFYNNEISEKSEIFDDQFSVERPDGSNFTLKIRSTKLEDSAMYFCASSVDRGTGNTIYFGEGSWLTVV.

This clonotype has only a few counts. This sequence joins TRBV20-1 and TRBJ2-5; possible D gene TRBD1, 6 bases. Germline V gene lookup returns CDR1 DFQATT and CDR2 SNEGSKA (reference sequence). The CDR3 loop spans 15 amino acids. V was trimmed by 1 base and J by 5 bases, leaving 17 bases between them. DNA for the CDR3: TGCAGTGCTAGAGGAGGCGCAGGGGTTCGGGAGACCCAGTACTTC. This encodes CSARGGAGVRETQYF.

This clonotype was seen repeatedly, ten times or more. The V and J genes are TRBV12-3 or TRBV12-4 and TRBJ1-2; D uncertain. The CDR3 totals 13 residues. V gave up 8 bases and J gave up 2 bases, with 12 bases separating them. CDR3 DNA sequence: TGTGCCAGCCTTACATTTTCAAACTATGGCTACACCTTC. Encoded protein: CASLTFSNYGYTF.

Ten or more counts support this clonotype. This chain joins TRBV10-3 and TRBJ1-1; 7 bases agree with TRBD1. V lost 3 bases and J lost 3; bases outside the gene matches: 7. CDR3 length: 15 residues. The germline V gene has CDR1 ENHRY and CDR2 SYGVKD. The CDR3 DNA reads as TGTGCCATCAGTGACGGGTACAGGGGTGACACTGAAGCTTTCTTT. Amino acid sequence: CAISDGYRGDTEAFF.

This clonotype turned up a few times. Since a much larger clone is just one base distant, this may be a read error. The V gene is TRBV30, the J gene TRBJ1-3; D ambiguous. The germline V gene has CDR1 GTSNPN and CDR2 SVGIG (reference sequence). The V and J ends lost 1 base and 2 bases respectively, with 6 bases between them. This CDR3 is 13 amino acids long. CDR3 loop: CAWSGDPGNTIYF. DNA for the CDR3: TGTGCCTGGAGTGGTGACCCTGGAAACACCATATATTTT.